This record looks at one TCR beta chain sequence and its context. The record originates from a study of shared clonotypes between healthy human individuals. Overall study context: Aged between 18 and 49, the donors were two women and three men.

V lost 4 bases and J lost 3, with 13 bases in between. Germline V gene data show CDR1 as SGHRS and CDR2 as YFSETQ. The CDR3 is 14 amino acids. Here immunoSEQ multiplex PCR was the method, and the copy in TCRdb shows in-frame clones only, minus some. The sample holds over a million clones; approximately 98% are singletons and the top ten take approximately 0.45%. V is TRBV5-1 and J is TRBJ2-5, with a tentative D call TRBD2 (6 bases). Sequencing used naive CD4+ T cells sorted from blood. The sample's subset: CD45RA+ positively selected. This clonotype originated in a man aged 25 to 40 in good health. The CDR3 region has the DNA TGCGCCAGCAGCCTCCGGGACTGGAAAGAGACCCAGTACTTC. Protein: CASSLRDWKETQYF.